These T cell receptor beta chains were read from a single sample in a study of T cells after yellow fever vaccination. One entry per CDR3 protein results from TCRdb running MiXCR on the 5' RACE reads. The sample contains about 330,000 distinct CDR3 sequences, roughly 3.9% of which appear only once. This material consisted of PBMCs, taken 5 days after the yellow fever booster vaccination. These receptors all come from a man aged 18 to 30 who received the YFV17D yellow fever vaccine. Both conserved end residues are part of each CDR3. Fields, in order: D gene, clone size, J gene, V gene, CDR3 DNA, CDR3 protein. D genes are given only for firm matches. Expanded clones get a size class; other rows say once, few or many, or leave the size out.

-	-	TRBJ1-4	TRBV11-2	TGTGCCAGCAGCTGGGGACTCAATGAAAAACTGTTTTTT	CASSWGLNEKLFF
TRBD1	many	TRBJ1-2	TRBV12-3/TRBV12-4	TGTGCCAGCAGTTTAAATGACAGGGTGGAGGGCTACACCTTC	CASSLNDRVEGYTF
-	few	TRBJ2-3	TRBV24-1	TGTGCCACCAGTGATCCGGGGGGCACAGATACGCAGTATTTT	CATSDPGGTDTQYF
-	few	TRBJ2-5	TRBV6-2/TRBV6-3	TGTGCCAGCAGTGGAGCGGGCACCCAAGAGACCCAGTACTTC	CASSGAGTQETQYF
-	-	TRBJ1-3	TRBV4-1	TGCGCCAGCAGCCAAAACAGCGGAGCGGGGAACACCATATATTTT	CASSQNSGAGNTIYF
-	few	TRBJ2-1	TRBV20-1	TGCAGTGCTAGGGCCGGGACCCGGGCGAATGAGCAGTTCTTC	CSARAGTRANEQFF
TRBD1	many	TRBJ2-1	TRBV7-9	TGTGCCAGCACCCCCTTGGGACAGGAATTCAATGAGCAGTTCTTC	CASTPLGQEFNEQFF
-	-	TRBJ2-5	TRBV3-1	TGTGCCAGCAGCCAAGGGGCAGGGGTCGACCAGTACTTC	CASSQGAGVDQYF
-	many	TRBJ2-3	TRBV12-3/TRBV12-4	TGTGCCAGCAGTATATGGGACTCTCCTAGCACAGATACGCAGTATTTT	CASSIWDSPSTDTQYF
-	-	TRBJ2-3	TRBV6-2/TRBV6-3	TGTGCCAGCAGTTACCGTGCCACAGATACGCAGTATTTT	CASSYRATDTQYF
-	many	TRBJ2-4	TRBV4-3	TGCGCCAGCAGCCAGGAGATGCATGCGAACATTCAGTACTTC	CASSQEMHANIQYF
-	few	TRBJ1-1	TRBV6-5	TGTGCCAGCAGTTACTCGGGGGGCGGGAACACTGAAGCTTTCTTT	CASSYSGGGNTEAFF
-	few	TRBJ2-5	TRBV24-1	TGTGCCACCAGTGACTCCCAGGGGTACGCGGAGACCCAGTACTTC	CATSDSQGYAETQYF
-	many	TRBJ1-6	TRBV5-1	TGCGCCAGCAGCTTAGACAGCGGAGAGTCACCCCTCCACTTT	CASSLDSGESPLHF
-	many	TRBJ1-4	TRBV4-1	TGCGCCAGCAGCCAGGACGTAGGAAAACTGTTTTTT	CASSQDVGKLFF
-	many	TRBJ2-1	TRBV15	TGTGCCACCAGCAGAGTCTCGGGACGGGGTTTTGTCGCCGATGAGCAGTTCTTC	CATSRVSGRGFVADEQFF
-	few	TRBJ1-6	TRBV12-3/TRBV12-4	TGTGCCACCGGAGGAGGGGTAAATGATTCACCCCTCCACTTT	CATGGGVNDSPLHF
TRBD1	-	TRBJ2-1	TRBV20-1	TGCAGTGCTAGAGGCACGGGACAGAACAATGAGCAGTTCTTC	CSARGTGQNNEQFF
TRBD2	few	TRBJ2-3	TRBV6-4	TGTGCCAGCAGTGACTCGACTAGCGGGGGGCCAGATACGCAGTATTTT	CASSDSTSGGPDTQYF
-	many	TRBJ1-5	TRBV20-1	TGCAGTGCTTGGGGGGCAGCCCAGCATCAGCCCCAGCATTTT	CSAWGAAQHQPQHF
TRBD1	few	TRBJ2-1	TRBV18	TGTGCCAGCTCGCGGACAGGGGGCCATGAGCAGTTCTTC	CASSRTGGHEQFF
TRBD2	many	TRBJ2-1	TRBV20-1	TGCAGTGCTGGGACTAGCGGGGGGGCCGGCAATGAGCAGTTCTTC	CSAGTSGGAGNEQFF
TRBD1	few	TRBJ2-2	TRBV3-1	TGTGCCAGCAGCCCCCGGGACAGGGGGCGCACCGGGGAGCTGTTTTTT	CASSPRDRGRTGELFF
-	few	TRBJ2-1	TRBV11-3	TGTGCCAGCAGCATAGGGGGTGCACCCCCCTACAATGAGCAGTTCTTC	CASSIGGAPPYNEQFF
-	-	TRBJ2-5	TRBV18	TGTGCCAGCTCGTGGGCGTTCCAAGAGACCCAGTACTTC	CASSWAFQETQYF
TRBD2	-	TRBJ2-5	TRBV11-2	TGTGCCAGCAGCTTACCCAGCGGGGGCGGGGAGACCCAGTACTTC	CASSLPSGGGETQYF
-	few	TRBJ1-1	TRBV4-3	TGCGCCAGCAGCCAAGAAGCAGGGTTGAACACTGAAGCTTTCTTT	CASSQEAGLNTEAFF
-	few	TRBJ1-6	TRBV15	TGTGCCACCAGCAGAGGGCAGGGAGGTTCACCCCTCCACTTT	CATSRGQGGSPLHF
-	many	TRBJ2-3	TRBV18	TGTGCCAGCTCACCACCGCGGACCGAAGATACGCAGTATTTT	CASSPPRTEDTQYF
-	few	TRBJ2-5	TRBV20-1	TGCAGTGCAATTGCCCCACGATACCAAGAGACCCAGTACTTC	CSAIAPRYQETQYF
TRBD2	-	TRBJ2-5	TRBV5-4	TGTGCCAGCAGCTACGGGGGGGCCAATTCGGAGACCCAGTACTTC	CASSYGGANSETQYF
-	-	TRBJ2-2	TRBV24-1	TGTGCCACCAGTGCCTCTAAGGACAGTGCGAGGTCCGGGCAGCTGATTTTT	CATSASKDSARSGQLIF
-	many	TRBJ1-2	TRBV4-3	TGCGCCAGCAGCCAAGATTATCTCCGGGGCGACTATGGCTACACCTTC	CASSQDYLRGDYGYTF
TRBD1	many	TRBJ1-2	TRBV6-5	TGTGCCAGCAGTCGCGGAGACAGGGTCTACTATGGCTACACCTTC	CASSRGDRVYYGYTF
-	few	TRBJ2-3	TRBV7-2	TGTGCCAGCAGTATAGGGGGTAAAGTAGATACGCAGTATTTT	CASSIGGKVDTQYF
TRBD1	-	TRBJ1-1	TRBV2	TGTGCCAGCATGGGAGTCCCGGGACAGGGGGCACCGAACACTGAAGCTTTCTTT	CASMGVPGQGAPNTEAFF
TRBD2	few	TRBJ2-5	TRBV20-1	TGCAGTGCTAGAGATCGGACTAGCGGGGGGGAGACCCAGTACTTC	CSARDRTSGGETQYF
TRBD2	medium-sized	TRBJ2-1	TRBV5-1	TGCGCCAGCAGCTCCGGCGGGGGGGCTCACAATGAGCAGTTCTTC	CASSSGGGAHNEQFF
-	few	TRBJ2-1	TRBV10-3	TGTGCCATCTTGGGGGCGGACAATGAGCAGTTCTTC	CAILGADNEQFF
TRBD2	-	TRBJ2-3	TRBV7-3	TGTGCCAGCAGCTTACTAGCGGGGGGGCAGGGAGATACGCAGTATTTT	CASSLLAGGQGDTQYF
-	-	TRBJ1-5	TRBV28	TGTGCCAGCAGATCCGAGGGACCGACCTCTTATAGCAATCAGCCCCAGCATTTT	CASRSEGPTSYSNQPQHF
-	many	TRBJ1-5	TRBV12-3/TRBV12-4	TGTGCCAGCAGTTTCTCACCTGCTTATAGCAATCAGCCCCAGCATTTT	CASSFSPAYSNQPQHF
TRBD2	-	TRBJ2-1	TRBV7-2	TGTGCCAGCAGCCCCCAAGGTCGCGGGGGCTACAATGAGCAGTTCTTC	CASSPQGRGGYNEQFF